These T cell receptor beta chains were read from a single sample in a study of T cells in Graves' hyperthyroidism and ophthalmopathy. TCRdb re-called the multiplex PCR reads through MiXCR, storing one row per CDR3 protein. The sample includes under 600,000 distinct CDR3 sequences, about 16% of them seen just once. The sequenced sample was blood. These receptor sequences come from a woman in her forties with Graves' ophthalmopathy. Each CDR3 is given with its conserved first and last residue. Fields, in order: D gene, V gene, J gene, clone size, CDR3 length, CDR3 protein, CDR3 DNA. A D gene is named only where the DNA matches it firmly. Some rows have no size entry. The others give once, few or many, or a class for an expanded clone.

-,TRBV28,TRBJ2-1,many,12,CASSLKGAEQFF,TGTGCCAGCAGTTTAAAAGGCGCGGAGCAGTTCTTC
-,TRBV2,TRBJ1-2,many,12,CASSFSSDGYTF,TGTGCCAGCAGTTTTTCGTCTGATGGCTACACCTTC
-,TRBV12-3/TRBV12-4,TRBJ1-5,few,13,CASSRSWGEPQHF,TGTGCCAGCAGTCGCTCATGGGGTGAGCCCCAGCATTTT
TRBD1,TRBV20-1,TRBJ1-2,many,14,CSARDHRTGYGYTF,TGCAGTGCTAGAGATCACAGGACAGGGTATGGCTACACCTTC
TRBD2,TRBV20-1,TRBJ2-3,-,16,CSARWLRGGGLDTQYF,TGCAGTGCTAGATGGCTGCGTGGCGGGGGGTTGGATACGCAGTATTTT
TRBD1,TRBV19,TRBJ1-5,few,18,CASSILLGGQGNGQPQHF,TGTGCCAGTAGTATCCTACTCGGGGGACAGGGGAATGGTCAGCCCCAGCATTTT
TRBD1,TRBV12-3/TRBV12-4,TRBJ2-2,-,17,CASSTPGRGLNTGELFF,TGTGCCAGCAGTACCCCGGGTAGGGGGCTGAACACCGGGGAGCTGTTTTTT
-,TRBV6-2/TRBV6-3,TRBJ2-5,-,15,CASSYAGTPRETQYF,TGTGCCAGCAGTTACGCAGGGACACCCCGGGAGACCCAGTACTTC
TRBD1,TRBV6-2/TRBV6-3,TRBJ1-6,-,15,CASNPTGFARSPLHF,TGTGCCAGCAACCCGACAGGGTTTGCACGATCACCCCTCCACTTT
-,TRBV11-1,TRBJ2-7,many,13,CASSPNRLYEQYF,TGTGCCAGCAGCCCTAATCGGCTCTACGAGCAGTACTTC
TRBD2,TRBV11-2,TRBJ2-7,many,14,CASSMLAGQSEQYF,TGTGCCAGCAGCATGCTAGCGGGACAGAGCGAGCAGTACTTC
TRBD2,TRBV28,TRBJ2-1,many,13,CASSLGLAGLQFF,TGTGCCAGCAGTTTGGGACTAGCGGGATTGCAGTTCTTC
TRBD2,TRBV2,TRBJ2-7,many,15,CASSGTSGGAYEQYF,TGTGCCAGCAGTGGGACTAGCGGGGGCGCCTACGAGCAGTACTTC
TRBD1,TRBV5-1,TRBJ1-1,-,16,CASSLEQGAQNTEAFF,TGCGCCAGCAGCTTGGAGCAGGGGGCGCAGAACACTGAAGCTTTCTTT
TRBD2,TRBV20-1,TRBJ2-3,many,15,CSASRTSGGADTQYF,TGCAGTGCTAGCCGGACTAGCGGGGGGGCAGATACGCAGTATTTT
TRBD1,TRBV20-1,TRBJ1-5,many,15,CSVTSPGQDNQPQHF,TGCAGTGTCACATCACCGGGACAGGACAATCAGCCCCAGCATTTT
TRBD1,TRBV30,TRBJ1-1,many,15,CAWSVLGQGGAEAFF,TGTGCCTGGAGTGTACTCGGACAGGGTGGGGCTGAAGCTTTCTTT
-,TRBV18,TRBJ1-4,many,14,CASSPNLGNEKLFF,TGTGCCAGCTCACCGAACCTTGGGAATGAAAAACTGTTTTTT
TRBD1,TRBV7-2,TRBJ1-6,many,18,CASSLGNDRGVWGSPLHF,TGTGCCAGCAGCTTAGGCAACGACAGGGGCGTATGGGGTTCACCCCTCCACTTT
-,TRBV6-5,TRBJ2-4,few,12,CASSYETNIQYF,TGTGCCAGCAGTTACGAGACAAACATTCAGTACTTC
TRBD1,TRBV19,TRBJ1-5,few,15,CASSIWTGDRQPQHF,TGTGCCAGTAGTATCTGGACAGGGGACAGGCAGCCCCAGCATTTT
-,TRBV12-3/TRBV12-4,TRBJ2-3,-,14,CASSLARESDTQYF,TGTGCCAGCAGTTTAGCTAGGGAGTCAGATACGCAGTATTTT
-,TRBV5-1,TRBJ2-2,-,14,CASSLLAVAGELFF,TGCGCCAGCAGCTTGCTCGCGGTGGCCGGGGAGCTGTTTTTT
TRBD2,TRBV28,TRBJ2-7,few,14,CASSLIAGEYEQYF,TGTGCCAGCAGTTTAATAGCGGGAGAGTACGAGCAGTACTTC
TRBD2,TRBV13,TRBJ2-3,-,16,CASSLTSGGGTDTQYF,TGTGCCAGCAGCCTTACAAGCGGGGGGGGCACAGATACGCAGTATTTT
-,TRBV28,TRBJ1-4,-,16,CASNSPPNREGEKLFF,TGTGCCAGCAACTCCCCCCCGAACAGGGAAGGTGAAAAACTGTTTTTT
-,TRBV28,TRBJ2-6,many,15,CASTRRGAGANVLTF,TGTGCCAGCACTCGTCGCGGGGCCGGGGCCAACGTCCTGACTTTC
-,TRBV28,TRBJ2-7,-,13,CASSSGKGLLQYF,TGTGCCAGCAGTTCTGGGAAAGGGTTATTGCAGTACTTC
TRBD1,TRBV6-1,TRBJ1-2,many,13,CASSAGQHYGYTF,TGTGCCAGCAGTGCGGGACAGCATTATGGCTACACCTTC
-,TRBV29-1,TRBJ2-3,few,12,CSVERKADTQYF,TGCAGCGTTGAACGGAAAGCAGATACGCAGTATTTT
-,TRBV2,TRBJ2-3,-,15,CASSDDGGGTDTQYF,TGTGCCAGCAGTGACGACGGGGGTGGCACAGATACGCAGTATTTT
-,TRBV13,TRBJ2-3,many,15,CASSRRIGDTDTQYF,TGTGCCAGCAGCCGCCGTATCGGCGACACAGATACGCAGTATTTT
-,TRBV12-5,TRBJ1-4,-,17,CAGGLSPQPPKDEKLFF,TGTGCTGGTGGTTTGTCACCTCAGCCCCCGAAAGATGAAAAACTGTTTTTT
-,TRBV6-2/TRBV6-3,TRBJ2-1,few,15,CASSYVVPRYNEQFF,TGTGCCAGCAGTTACGTTGTGCCCCGGTACAATGAGCAGTTCTTC
-,TRBV7-9,TRBJ2-1,few,16,CASSPQTATRDNEQFF,TGTGCCAGCAGCCCGCAGACAGCCACACGGGACAATGAGCAGTTCTTC
TRBD1,TRBV7-9,TRBJ2-7,few,16,CASSSSLGTGFSEQYF,TGTGCCAGCAGCTCCTCCCTCGGGACAGGGTTTAGCGAGCAGTACTTC
TRBD2,TRBV20-1,TRBJ2-3,-,12,CSVSGGSDTQYF,TGCAGTGTTTCCGGGGGGTCAGATACGCAGTATTTT
-,TRBV6-2/TRBV6-3,TRBJ2-5,-,14,CASSYSSSAETQYF,TGTGCCAGCAGTTACTCCTCGTCCGCGGAGACCCAGTACTTC
-,TRBV6-4,TRBJ1-6,many,15,CASSDWQGTCSPLHF,TGTGCCAGCAGTGACTGGCAGGGGACGTGTTCACCCCTCCACTTT
-,TRBV30,TRBJ2-5,many,13,CAWSLAVQETQYF,TGTGCCTGGAGTCTAGCTGTACAAGAGACCCAGTACTTC
TRBD2,TRBV29-1,TRBJ2-7,few,15,CSVEALAGSSYEQYF,TGCAGCGTCGAAGCCCTAGCGGGCAGCTCCTACGAGCAGTACTTC
-,TRBV12-3/TRBV12-4,TRBJ2-1,many,15,CASSTSGTSYNEQFF,TGTGCCAGCAGTACAAGCGGAACCTCCTACAATGAGCAGTTCTTC
-,TRBV6-5,TRBJ1-1,few,13,CASSYLYDTEAFF,TGTGCCAGCAGTTACTTATACGACACTGAAGCTTTCTTT
TRBD2,TRBV2,TRBJ2-3,-,15,CASSSGTSELDTQYF,TGTGCCAGCAGTTCCGGGACTAGTGAGTTAGATACGCAGTATTTT
TRBD2,TRBV20-1,TRBJ2-1,many,15,CSALTGLAGDNEQFF,TGCAGTGCTCTTACTGGACTAGCGGGAGACAATGAGCAGTTCTTC
-,TRBV6-1,TRBJ2-7,few,15,CASSEVDRPSYEQYF,TGTGCCAGCAGTGAAGTCGACAGGCCCTCCTACGAGCAGTACTTC
-,TRBV18,TRBJ1-6,few,15,CASSLSEGGRSPLHF,TGTGCCAGCTCACTCTCGGAGGGCGGGAGGTCACCCCTCCACTTT
-,TRBV12-3/TRBV12-4,TRBJ1-4,many,14,CASRPLGDGEKLFF,TGTGCCAGCAGACCACTCGGAGATGGCGAAAAACTGTTTTTT
TRBD1,TRBV4-2,TRBJ2-5,many,16,CASSQGQASAQETQYF,TGTGCCAGCAGCCAGGGACAGGCCTCGGCTCAAGAGACCCAGTACTTC
-,TRBV28,TRBJ1-6,few,14,CASRGGLNNSPLHF,TGTGCCAGCAGGGGGGGCCTAAATAATTCACCCCTCCACTTT
-,TRBV6-1,TRBJ2-7,many,14,CASSEVRDRNEQYF,TGTGCCAGCAGTGAAGTCCGGGATAGGAACGAGCAGTACTTC
-,TRBV6-2/TRBV6-3,TRBJ2-6,-,16,CASRDQGHSGANVPTF,TGTGCCAGCAGGGACCAAGGACACTCTGGGGCCAACGTCCCGACTTTC
-,TRBV3-1,TRBJ2-7,many,11,CASSQGREQYF,TGTGCCAGCAGCCAAGGAAGGGAGCAGTACTTC